These 23 T cell receptor beta chains share one sample of origin, sequenced in a study of T cell changes during pregnancy in multiple sclerosis. Method: immunoSEQ multiplex PCR; TCRdb's copy keeps in-frame clones and lacks some. Of around 40,000 clones in the sample, 91% were seen once. The sample here was CD4+ T cells from peripheral blood mononuclear cells, taken in the third trimester of pregnancy. The receptors were sampled from a female donor in good health, enrolled as a control in a pregnancy study.

This chain joins TRBV7-2 and TRBJ2-4; possible D gene TRBD1, 6 bases. This CDR3 has 14 amino acids. The germline V gene has CDR1 SGHTA and CDR2 FQGNSA. Trimming took off 1 base at V and 8 bases at J, with 12 bases between the two ends. CDR3 sequence: CASSLDEGVYIQYF. The CDR3 DNA reads TGTGCCAGCAGCTTAGACGAGGGGGTTTACATTCAGTACTTC.

This clone was observed a single time. The chain uses TRBV19 and TRBJ1-5, with D maybe TRBD1 (6 bases). This CDR3 is built from 16 residues. V was pared by 3 bases and J by 0 bases, with 12 bases between. The germline CDR1 and CDR2 sequences are LNHDA and SQIVND (reference sequence). Here the CDR3 DNA reads TGTGCCAGTAGTATCCAGGGAGGGGGTAGCAATCAGCCCCAGCATTTT. Its translation: CASSIQGGGSNQPQHF.

The gene calls are TRBV2 and TRBJ1-5; D gene ambiguous. Trimming left V 7 bases short and J 4 bases short, with 11 bases between. Germline V gene data show CDR1 as SNHLY and CDR2 as FYNNEI. The CDR3 length is 13 residues. The CDR3 region is CASNPQLNQPQHF. CDR3 sequence (DNA): TGTGCCAGCAATCCACAGCTTAATCAGCCCCAGCATTTT.

CDR3 coding DNA: TGTGCCAGCAGAATAGTGAATTCACCCCTCCACTTT. Amino acid sequence: CASRIVNSPLHF. The chain is built from TRBV6-5 and TRBJ1-6, with unresolved D. This CDR3 region has 12 residues. V lost 6 bases and J lost 7, with 7 bases in between. CDR1 and CDR2 (germline): MNHEY, SVGAGI.

This chain joins TRBV4-3 and TRBJ1-1, with D hard to call. V was trimmed by 0 bases and J by 1 base, leaving 6 bases between them. CDR1 is LGHNA, CDR2 YSLEER, per germline. The CDR3 totals 14 residues. The CDR3 sequence is CASSQDTRNTEAFF. Here the CDR3 DNA reads TGCGCCAGCAGCCAAGATACAAGGAACACTGAAGCTTTCTTT.

The chain couples TRBV25-1 to TRBJ1-1, with a possible D match to TRBD1 (5 bases). V was clipped by 7 bases and J by 5 bases, with 14 bases between them. This CDR3 contains 13 residues. CDR1 is MGHDK, CDR2 SYGVNS, per germline. DNA for the CDR3: TGTGCCAGCAAAAAGGGGCGTGAAACTGAAGCTTTCTTT. Its translation is CASKKGRETEAFF. Combining the CDR3 with reference TRBV25-1 and TRBJ1-1 gives the whole variable domain EADIYQTPRYLVIGTGKKITLECSQTMGHDKMYWYQQDPGMELHLIHYSYGVNSTEKGDLSSESTVSRIRTEHFPLTLESARPSHTSQYLCASKKGRETEAFFGQGTRLTVV.

The chain combines TRBV7-2 with TRBJ2-1; D possibly corresponds to TRBD2 (6 bases). The CDR3 has 13 residues. The V end lost 1 base, the J end lost 15 bases, and 16 bases lay between the germline ends. Per germline, CDR1 SGHTA and CDR2 FQGNSA. Written as DNA, the CDR3 is TGTGCCAGCAGCTTAGAGGGTGCGGAGGGCCGGTTCTTC. This encodes CASSLEGAEGRFF.

The chain recombines TRBV15 with TRBJ1-2; D is ambiguous. Trimming cost V 0 bases and J 6 bases, with 8 bases left between them. The CDR3 totals 13 residues. Germline CDR1 is LNHNV and CDR2 is YYDKDF (reference sequence). The CDR3 spells CATSRDRIHGYTF. CDR3 DNA: TGTGCCACCAGCAGAGACCGTATCCATGGCTACACCTTC.

The rearrangement links TRBV7-9 to TRBJ1-1, with TRBD1 identical over 8 bases. Trimming at V came to 4 bases and at J to 4 bases, leaving 17 bases not matched to a gene. Germline CDR1 SEHNR, CDR2 FQNEAQ (reference sequence). The length of the CDR3 is 18 residues. The CDR3 nucleotides are TGTGCCAGCAGCTGGGGACGCCTATCAGGGGGCCAAGGCACTGAAGCTTTCTTT. This sequence encodes CASSWGRLSGGQGTEAFF.

The V gene is TRBV7-9, the J gene TRBJ1-2; D gene unclear. Trimming cost V 5 bases and J 5 bases, with 9 bases left between them. Germline CDR1 is SEHNR and CDR2 is FQNEAQ (reference sequence). CDR3 length equals 12 residues. CDR3 coding DNA: TGTGCCAGCAGCCGGTCCGGGTATGGCTACACCTTC. Translated, it gives CASSRSGYGYTF.

The chain employs TRBV11-1 and TRBJ2-7; weak D call: TRBD2 (6 bases). CDR3 length: 14 amino acids. V was clipped by 7 bases and J by 0 bases, with 13 bases between them. Per the germline V gene, CDR1 is SGHAT and CDR2 is FQDESV (reference sequence). The DNA of the CDR3 is TGTGCCAGCACCTACGACGGGAGCTCCTACGAGCAGTACTTC. Translating it yields CASTYDGSSYEQYF.

J is TRBJ2-7 and V is TRBV18; 8 bases agree with TRBD1. This CDR3 is built from 15 residues. Germline CDR1 reads KGHSH; CDR2 reads LQKENI. V lost 5 bases to trimming and J lost 0 bases; unmatched junction nucleotides: 6. Here the CDR3 reads CASSTRQGSSYEQYF. Here the CDR3 DNA reads TGTGCCAGCTCAACCCGACAGGGGAGCTCCTACGAGCAGTACTTC.

This sequence joins TRBV18 and TRBJ2-5; the match to TRBD2 covers 7 bases. Trimming at V came to 1 base and at J to 4 bases, leaving 0 bases not matched to a gene. The CDR3 is made up of 13 amino acids. The V gene's germline CDR1 is KGHSH and CDR2 LQKENI. CDR3 sequence: CASSPLAGETQYF. DNA for the CDR3: TGTGCCAGCTCACCACTAGCGGGAGAGACCCAGTACTTC.

The genes are TRBV6-6 and TRBJ1-2; D uncertain. This CDR3 comprises 13 residues. V was clipped by 2 bases and J by 1 base, with 5 bases between them. Germline V gene lookup returns CDR1 MNHNY and CDR2 SVGAGI (reference sequence). For the CDR3, the DNA is TGTGCCAGCAGTTACCACAATAACTATGGCTACACCTTC. This translates into CASSYHNNYGYTF.

V and J are TRBV19 and TRBJ2-5; D is ambiguous. CDR1 is LNHDA and CDR2 is SQIVND in the germline V gene (reference sequence). Trimming shortened V by 5 bases and J by 5 bases, and 18 bases separated the two germline ends. The CDR3 consists of 15 residues. In DNA, the CDR3 is TGTGCCAGTAGTGTCGGATCGGGTCTTCGGGAGACCCAGTACTTC. This encodes CASSVGSGLRETQYF.

This clone was counted a few times. A read error may account for a junction end that differs from germline. This rearrangement joins TRBV15 to TRBJ2-7; 10 bases line up with TRBD1. CDR1 is LNHNV and CDR2 is YYDKDF in the germline V gene (reference sequence). The CDR3 spans 13 residues. CDR3 sequence reads: CATSVAPGQGPDF. The CDR3 nucleotides read TGTGCCACCAGCGTGGCGCCGGGACAGGGGCCAGACTTC.

The rearrangement joins TRBV15 to TRBJ2-4, with D perhaps matching TRBD2 (6 bases). V lost 5 bases to trimming and J lost 6 bases, with 20 bases between them. The CDR3 length is 16 residues. Germline V gives CDR1 LNHNV, CDR2 YYDKDF (reference sequence). CDR3 residues: CATSFEAGSERNIQYF. For the CDR3, the DNA is TGTGCCACCAGCTTCGAGGCCGGGAGCGAGCGAAACATTCAGTACTTC.

The rearrangement joins TRBV7-2 to TRBJ1-4; tentative D call: TRBD1 (5 bases). V was pared by 5 bases and J by 8 bases, with 18 bases between. The CDR3 loop spans 15 amino acids. Germline lookup yields CDR1 SGHTA and CDR2 FQGNSA. CDR3 bases: TGTGCCAGCAGCCTCCCCACAGGAGGGGCAGAAAAACTGTTTTTT. It is translated as CASSLPTGGAEKLFF.

This clone is a singleton in its sample. The chain recombines TRBV25-1 with TRBJ1-6; D is uncertain. V lost 2 bases to trimming and J lost 5 bases, with 10 bases between them. The CDR3 has 15 amino acids. The germline CDR1 and CDR2 sequences are MGHDK and SYGVNS. CDR3 coding DNA: TGTGCCAGCAGTGAAGCGCAGGCCAATAATTCACCCCTCCACTTT. It encodes CASSEAQANNSPLHF.

This sequence joins TRBV2 and TRBJ2-5; 12 nucleotides agree with TRBD2. This CDR3 is built from 15 residues. Unmatched junction bases numbered 6, after V lost 5 bases and J lost 5 bases. CDR1 is SNHLY and CDR2 is FYNNEI in the germline V gene. The CDR3 spells CASSSTSGGHETQYF. CDR3 sequence (DNA): TGTGCCAGCAGTTCGACTAGCGGGGGTCATGAGACCCAGTACTTC.

This clone was counted once. The gene calls are TRBV11-2 and TRBJ1-2, with a weak D call TRBD1 (5 bases). Trimming pared 5 bases from V and 4 bases from J, leaving 14 bases between. Germline values: CDR1 SGHAT, CDR2 FQNNGV. The CDR3 runs to 14 residues. CDR3: CASSPSGALYGYTF. DNA for the CDR3: TGTGCCAGCAGCCCAAGCGGGGCCCTCTATGGCTACACCTTC.

The V and J genes are TRBV4-1 and TRBJ2-2, with 7 bases fitting TRBD1. The CDR3 consists of 17 residues. V gave up 4 bases and J gave up 0 bases; unmatched junction bases: 8. Germline lookup yields CDR1 MGHRA and CDR2 YSYEKL. Here the CDR3 reads CASSPRDRISNTGELFF. CDR3 nucleotides: TGCGCCAGCAGCCCCCGGGACAGAATCTCGAACACCGGGGAGCTGTTTTTT.

The chain has TRBV18 and TRBJ2-7, with unresolved D. This CDR3 contains 15 residues. V lost 0 bases and J lost 5, with 14 bases in between. CDR1 is KGHSH and CDR2 is LQKENI in the germline V gene. The CDR3 spells CASSPPKSSSDEQYF. CDR3 in DNA: TGTGCCAGCTCACCACCGAAAAGCTCCTCTGACGAGCAGTACTTC.